These 3 T cell receptor beta chains were all obtained from the same sample, sequenced in a study of shared clonotypes between healthy human individuals. Sequencing was performed with immunoSEQ multiplex PCR; in TCRdb, only in-frame clones are kept and a portion is missing. The sample includes about 2,500,000 clones, around 94% of them seen just once. The sequenced material came from naive CD4+ T cells sorted from blood. Indicated subset: CD45RA+ positively selected. These receptor sequences come from a man aged 18 to 29 in good health.

This chain connects TRBV7-8 to TRBJ2-2; D gene ambiguous. With 0 bases removed from V and 3 bases from J, the gap between germline ends came to 11 bases. The CDR3 has 16 amino acids. Germline V lookup: CDR1 SGHVS, CDR2 FQNEAQ. CDR3 sequence reads: CASSLAGWSDTGELFF. The CDR3 coding sequence is TGTGCCAGCAGCTTAGCGGGCTGGTCGGACACCGGGGAGCTGTTTTTT.

This chain uses TRBV5-1 with TRBJ2-3; maybe TRBD2 (6 bases). Trimming took off 4 bases at V and 4 bases at J, with 13 bases between the two ends. The CDR3 runs 14 residues. CDR1 is SGHRS, CDR2 YFSETQ, per germline. The CDR3 region has the DNA TGCGCCAGCAGCCCAGGAGCGGGTTCAGATACGCAGTATTTT. The encoded protein is CASSPGAGSDTQYF.

V gene TRBV30 combines with J gene TRBJ1-4, with 7 bases lining up with TRBD1. V shed 0 bases, J shed 1 base, and the junction held 2 bases outside the gene matches. Germline CDR1 GTSNPN, CDR2 SVGIG (reference sequence). The CDR3 consists of 15 residues. CDR3 nucleotides: TGTGCCTGGAGTGTCCACAGGGGAACTAATGAAAAACTGTTTTTT. Translation gives CAWSVHRGTNEKLFF.